The 23 T cell receptor beta chains below were found in one sample sequenced in a study of blood T cells in healthy people across ages. Next came a second PCR, run for about 7 to 12 cycles, which used a sample-barcoded 5' primer along with a J-beta primer mix. TCRdb itself ran the 5' RACE reads through MiXCR, one entry per CDR3 protein. The sample holds approximately 800,000 distinct CDR3 sequences, roughly 50% seen once. Sequenced material: blood. These receptors were collected from a man aged 35 to 55 in good health.

The chain employs TRBV24-1 and TRBJ2-6; no firm D call. Deletions cut 5 bases from V and 4 bases from J, with 11 bases between. The CDR3 is 15 amino acids. Germline loops: CDR1 KGHDR, CDR2 SFDVKD. The CDR3 sequence: CATSGAGSGANVLTF. CDR3 in DNA: TGTGCCACCAGTGGAGCCGGCAGCGGGGCCAACGTCCTGACTTTC.

J is TRBJ1-2 and V is TRBV27; D is uncertain. This CDR3 comprises 15 residues. CDR1 and CDR2 from the germline V gene are MNHEY and SMNVEV (reference sequence). Trimming left V 6 bases short and J 3 bases short, with 17 bases between. The DNA of the CDR3 is TGTGCCAGCAGAACCGGGCTAAGAAATTACTATGGCTACACCTTC. It specifies CASRTGLRNYYGYTF.

In nucleotides, the CDR3 is TGCGCCAGTTTTTCGGTCAGGGCAGGGAACACCGGGGAGCTGTTTTTT. It translates to CASFSVRAGNTGELFF. The gene calls are TRBV5-1 and TRBJ2-2; the D gene is possibly TRBD1 (5 bases). Looked up from germline, CDR1 is SGHRS and CDR2 is YFSETQ. The CDR3 is 16 residues long. V dropped 8 bases and J dropped 1 base, with 18 bases sitting between them. Based on the CDR3 plus reference TRBV5-1 and TRBJ2-2, the full variable domain is KAGVTQTPRYLIKTRGQQVTLSCSPISGHRSVSWYQQTPGQGLQFLFEYFSETQRNKGNFPGRFSGRQFSNSRSEMNVSTLELGDSALYLCASFSVRAGNTGELFFGEGSRLTVL.

The chain recombines TRBV12-3 or TRBV12-4 with TRBJ1-1, with D possibly matching TRBD1 (5 bases). The CDR3 loop spans 15 amino acids. Trimming shortened V by 5 bases and J by 5 bases, and 18 bases separated the two germline ends. CDR3 protein: CASSPWGAGGTEAFF. The CDR3 DNA follows: TGTGCCAGCAGTCCGTGGGGAGCTGGGGGAACTGAAGCTTTCTTT.

This clonotype was observed a few times. CDR3 nucleotides: TGTGCCAGCAGCCCCAGGGGCCCCCAGTACTTC. Its protein is CASSPRGPQYF. The chain has TRBV7-2 and TRBJ2-5, with D maybe TRBD1 (6 bases). V lost 5 bases and J 9 bases, leaving 10 bases between the germline ends. The germline gives CDR1 SGHTA, CDR2 FQGNSA. The length of the CDR3 is 11 residues.

This clonotype was observed a handful of times. This chain connects TRBV11-3 to TRBJ2-1; 7 nucleotides agree with TRBD2. Per germline, CDR1 SGHNT and CDR2 YENEEA. This CDR3 spans 12 amino acids. The V and J ends lost 2 bases and 15 bases, in that order; junction bases with no gene match: 7. The CDR3 nucleotides are TGTGCCAGCAGCTTAATGGGCGGGAGTCTGTTCTTC. This codes for CASSLMGGSLFF.

The chain links TRBV2 to TRBJ2-5; weak D call: TRBD1 (6 bases). CDR3 length equals 14 residues. Trimming took 7 bases from V and 0 from J, leaving 12 bases between them. Germline values: CDR1 SNHLY, CDR2 FYNNEI. CDR3 loop: CASIRDRNQETQYF. The CDR3 DNA is TGTGCCAGCATTCGAGACAGGAACCAAGAGACCCAGTACTTC. Looking up the rest from reference TRBV2 and TRBJ2-5 gives the full variable domain: EPEVTQTPSHQVTQMGQEVILRCVPISNHLYFYWYRQILGQKVEFLVSFYNNEISEKSEIFDDQFSVERPDGSNFTLKIRSTKLEDSAMYFCASIRDRNQETQYFGPGTRLLVL.

This sequence joins TRBV3-1 and TRBJ1-1, with a possible D match to TRBD1 (5 bases). CDR3 size: 18 residues. Germline V gene sequence: CDR1 LGHDT, CDR2 YNNKEL (reference sequence). The V gene lost 4 bases and the J gene lost 0 bases, with 21 bases spanning the gap. The DNA for the CDR3 is TGTGCCAGCAGCCTCCTTAATCGGGTGACAGCCTTGAACACTGAAGCTTTCTTT. This translates into CASSLLNRVTALNTEAFF.

The chain employs TRBV28 and TRBJ2-5, with D unclear. In germline, CDR1 is MDHEN, CDR2 SYDVKM. This CDR3 comprises 13 residues. Trimming removed 4 bases at V and 0 bases at J, with 6 bases between. CDR3 sequence: CASSWDNQETQYF. CDR3 sequence (DNA): TGTGCCAGCAGTTGGGATAACCAAGAGACCCAGTACTTC.

The sample holds a few counts of this clonotype. The rearrangement links TRBV11-3 to TRBJ2-3; TRBD2 might be the D (6 bases). Looked up from germline, CDR1 is SGHNT and CDR2 is YENEEA. V was pared by 5 bases and J by 6 bases, with 15 bases between. The CDR3 sequence is 14 residues long. The CDR3 is CASSPLASADTQYF. CDR3 bases: TGTGCCAGCAGCCCCCTCGCTAGCGCCGATACGCAGTATTTT.

The chain couples TRBV6-2 or TRBV6-3 to TRBJ2-5; D gene unclear. Germline assignment: CDR1 MNHEY and CDR2 SVGEGT. The CDR3 has 11 residues. The V end lost 1 base, the J end lost 7 bases, and 4 bases lay between the germline ends. CDR3: CASSYFGTQYF. The CDR3 bases are TGTGCCAGCAGTTACTTCGGGACCCAGTACTTC.

The rearrangement joins TRBV29-1 to TRBJ2-3; D gene uncertain. The CDR3 covers 11 residues. The germline gives CDR1 SQVTM, CDR2 ANQGSEA. Trimming removed 1 base from V and 12 bases from J, with 11 bases in between. The CDR3 is CSVEVGVVQYF. The CDR3 nucleotides are TGCAGCGTTGAAGTGGGCGTGGTACAGTATTTT.

This sequence joins TRBV10-2 and TRBJ2-1; 10 nucleotides match TRBD2. The CDR3 length is 16 residues. J was trimmed by 5 bases and V by 7 bases; bases with no gene match: 11. Germline CDR1 reads WSHSY; CDR2 reads SAAADI. The chain's CDR3 is CASTQIRTSGHNEQFF. The CDR3 bases are TGCGCCAGCACCCAAATCCGGACTAGCGGACACAATGAGCAGTTCTTC.

This rearrangement joins TRBV27 to TRBJ2-7; D might be TRBD2 (6 bases). Germline lookup yields CDR1 MNHEY and CDR2 SMNVEV (reference sequence). There are 14 residues in the CDR3. Deletions cut 4 bases from V and 9 bases from J, with 19 bases between. CDR3 coding DNA: TGTGCCAGCAGTTCCGATCGACGACTAGACGCGCAGTACTTC. It codes for CASSSDRRLDAQYF.

In this sample, this clonotype turned up once. The rearrangement joins TRBV20-1 to TRBJ1-2; the D gene is possibly TRBD1 (5 bases). Germline V gene data show CDR1 as DFQATT and CDR2 as SNEGSKA (reference sequence). Trimming pared 5 bases from V and 4 bases from J, leaving 11 bases between. This CDR3 is built from 12 residues. The CDR3 DNA is TGCAGTGCTCCCGACAGTCCCTATGGCTACACCTTC. This codes for CSAPDSPYGYTF.

The table lists this clonotype with a few counts. The V gene is TRBV5-1, the J gene TRBJ2-4, with 9 bases fitting TRBD1. V trimming: 4 bases; J trimming: 6 bases; junction bases outside the gene matches: 8. The germline V gene has CDR1 SGHRS and CDR2 YFSETQ. The CDR3 is 15 residues long. In nucleotides, the CDR3 is TGCGCCAGCAGCGCCCAAACAGGGGGCGGAAACATTCAGTACTTC. Its protein product is CASSAQTGGGNIQYF. The full variable domain, with the rest looked up from reference TRBV5-1 and TRBJ2-4, is KAGVTQTPRYLIKTRGQQVTLSCSPISGHRSVSWYQQTPGQGLQFLFEYFSETQRNKGNFPGRFSGRQFSNSRSEMNVSTLELGDSALYLCASSAQTGGGNIQYFGAGTRLSVL.

In its sample, this clonotype was seen a few times. J is TRBJ2-7 and V is TRBV20-1; the D gene is possibly TRBD1 (5 bases). The CDR3 extends over 12 amino acids. The germline V and J ends were trimmed by 2 bases and 3 bases, with 8 bases remaining between them. CDR1 and CDR2 from the germline V gene are DFQATT and SNEGSKA (reference sequence). The chain's CDR3 is CSARFQGYEQYF. The DNA for the CDR3 is TGCAGTGCTAGATTTCAGGGCTACGAGCAGTACTTC.

This clonotype was seen a handful of times. The J gene is TRBJ2-1, the V gene TRBV10-2; either TRBD1 or TRBD2 may supply D (5 bases each). Trimming pared 8 bases from V and 2 bases from J, leaving 10 bases between. The CDR3 runs 13 residues. The germline gives CDR1 WSHSY, CDR2 SAAADI. In DNA, the CDR3 is TGCGCCAGCGGGACGGAACCCTACAATGAGCAGTTCTTC. The encoded protein is CASGTEPYNEQFF.

The CDR3 reads CASSLVWDRSYEQYF. CDR3 coding DNA: TGTGCCAGCAGCTTAGTGTGGGACAGGTCCTACGAGCAGTACTTC. The chain uses TRBV7-9 and TRBJ2-7; TRBD1 matches 8 bases. CDR1 and CDR2 from the germline V gene are SEHNR and FQNEAQ (reference sequence). The CDR3 length is 15 residues. Trimming removed 1 base from V and 1 base from J; junction bases left unmatched: 3.

In this sample, this clonotype turned up many times. This chain connects TRBV12-3 or TRBV12-4 to TRBJ2-5; 7 positions match TRBD1. With 9 bases clipped from V and 2 bases from J, the junction kept 3 bases outside the gene matches. The CDR3 has 12 amino acids. The CDR3 loop reads CASRQGQETQYF. Written as DNA, the CDR3 is TGTGCCAGTCGACAGGGTCAAGAGACCCAGTACTTC.

This clonotype has only a few counts. This rearrangement joins TRBV10-3 to TRBJ2-3, with TRBD2 matching over 8 bases. The germline gives CDR1 ENHRY, CDR2 SYGVKD. The junction had 6 bases not matched to a gene; V was cut back by 4 bases and J by 6 bases. The CDR3 covers 14 residues. The CDR3 spells CAISAGLAGDTQYF. The CDR3 nucleotides are TGTGCCATCAGTGCCGGACTAGCAGGGGATACGCAGTATTTT.

CDR3 region: CASSEGQRTQETQYF. In nucleotides, the CDR3 is TGTGCCAGCAGCGAAGGACAGCGGACGCAAGAGACCCAGTACTTC. The chain couples TRBV9 to TRBJ2-5, with D tentatively TRBD1 (6 bases). Deletions cut 3 bases from V and 2 bases from J, with 14 bases between. CDR3 length equals 15 residues. Germline V CDR1 and CDR2: SGDLS, YYNGEE.

This chain connects TRBV20-1 to TRBJ2-6, with no clear D. The germline V and J ends were trimmed by 0 bases and 2 bases, with 11 bases remaining between them. The CDR3 runs 16 residues. The germline V gene has CDR1 DFQATT and CDR2 SNEGSKA (reference sequence). The CDR3 loop is CSARDMTAPGANVLTF. CDR3 DNA: TGCAGTGCTAGAGATATGACGGCTCCTGGGGCCAACGTCCTGACTTTC.